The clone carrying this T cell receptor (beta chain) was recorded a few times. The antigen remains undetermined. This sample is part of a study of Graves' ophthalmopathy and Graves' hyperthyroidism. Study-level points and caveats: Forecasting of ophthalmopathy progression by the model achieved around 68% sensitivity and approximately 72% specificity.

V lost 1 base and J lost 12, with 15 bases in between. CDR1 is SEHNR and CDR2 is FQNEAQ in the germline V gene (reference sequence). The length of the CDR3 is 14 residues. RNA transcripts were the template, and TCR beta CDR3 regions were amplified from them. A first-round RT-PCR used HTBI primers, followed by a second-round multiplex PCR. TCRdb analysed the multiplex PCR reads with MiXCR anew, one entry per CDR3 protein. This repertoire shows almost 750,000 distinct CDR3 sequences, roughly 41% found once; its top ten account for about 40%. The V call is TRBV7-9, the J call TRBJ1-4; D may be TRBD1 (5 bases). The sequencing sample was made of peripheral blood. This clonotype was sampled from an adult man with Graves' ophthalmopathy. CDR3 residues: CASSLGGGGVELFF. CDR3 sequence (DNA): TGTGCCAGCAGCTTAGGGGGGGGTGGAGTAGAACTGTTTTTT.